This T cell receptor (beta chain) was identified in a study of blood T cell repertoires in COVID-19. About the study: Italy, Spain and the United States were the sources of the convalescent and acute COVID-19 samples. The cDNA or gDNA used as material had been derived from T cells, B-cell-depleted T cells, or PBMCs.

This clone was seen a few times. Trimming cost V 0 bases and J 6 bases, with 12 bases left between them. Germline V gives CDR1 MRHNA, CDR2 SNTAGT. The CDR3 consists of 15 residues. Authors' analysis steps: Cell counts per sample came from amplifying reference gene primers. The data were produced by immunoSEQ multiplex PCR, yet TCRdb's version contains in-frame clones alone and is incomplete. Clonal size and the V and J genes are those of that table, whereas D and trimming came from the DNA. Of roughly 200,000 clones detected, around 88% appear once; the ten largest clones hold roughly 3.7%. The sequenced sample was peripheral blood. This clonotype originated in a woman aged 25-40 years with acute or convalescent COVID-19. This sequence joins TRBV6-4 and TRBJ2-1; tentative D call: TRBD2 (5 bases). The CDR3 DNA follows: TGTGCCAGCAGTGACTCGGCTAGCACGTCCAATGAGCAGTTCTTC. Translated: CASSDSASTSNEQFF.